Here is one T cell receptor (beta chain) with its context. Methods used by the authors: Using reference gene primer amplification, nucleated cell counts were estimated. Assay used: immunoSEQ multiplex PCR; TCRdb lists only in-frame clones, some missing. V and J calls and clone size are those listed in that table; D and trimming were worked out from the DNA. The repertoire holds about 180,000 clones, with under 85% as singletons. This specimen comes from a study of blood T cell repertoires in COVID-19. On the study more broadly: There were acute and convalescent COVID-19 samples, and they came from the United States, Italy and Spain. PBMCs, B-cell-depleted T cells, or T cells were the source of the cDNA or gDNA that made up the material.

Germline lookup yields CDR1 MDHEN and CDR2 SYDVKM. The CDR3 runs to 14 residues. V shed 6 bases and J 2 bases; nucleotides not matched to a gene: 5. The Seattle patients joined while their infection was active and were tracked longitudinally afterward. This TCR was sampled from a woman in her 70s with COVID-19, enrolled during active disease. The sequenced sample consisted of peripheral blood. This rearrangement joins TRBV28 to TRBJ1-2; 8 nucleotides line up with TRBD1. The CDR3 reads CASRWTGSNYGYTF. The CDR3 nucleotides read TGTGCCAGCAGATGGACAGGGAGCAACTATGGCTACACCTTC.